This T cell receptor (beta chain) was sequenced in a study of cytomegalovirus exposure and HLA in healthy donors. Worth noting for this clone: The target antigen is unknown.

Study observations and caveats: Reportedly, diagnosis of cytomegalovirus status by the classifier showed high specificity and sensitivity. In a later analysis, TCR association rates varied by HLA locus: DRB1 most, HLA-C fewest. A missense DCLRE1C variant was associated with V- and J-gene trimming of TCR beta chains in a later analysis, and an independent cohort replicated the association. It was taken for granted in presence/absence analyses that sequencing depth across donors was roughly uniform.

With 60 Vbeta and 13 Jbeta primers, the PCR was carried out. Libraries were prepared by immunoSEQ multiplex PCR; TCRdb keeps only in-frame clonotypes and omits some of them. The profile shows 190,000 or so clones, approximately 80% of them singletons. CDR3 length equals 14 residues. Germline V lookup: CDR1 SGHTA, CDR2 FQGTGA. V lost 6 bases and J lost 6; bases outside the gene matches: 8. This chain uses TRBV7-3 with TRBJ2-5, with TRBD2 matching over 9 bases. The TCR comes from a boy aged 2 to 9 in good health and CMV-seronegative. The sequenced sample was PBMCs. The CDR3 protein is CASSSSGDWKTQYF. CDR3 DNA: TGTGCCAGCAGTTCTAGCGGGGACTGGAAGACCCAGTACTTC.